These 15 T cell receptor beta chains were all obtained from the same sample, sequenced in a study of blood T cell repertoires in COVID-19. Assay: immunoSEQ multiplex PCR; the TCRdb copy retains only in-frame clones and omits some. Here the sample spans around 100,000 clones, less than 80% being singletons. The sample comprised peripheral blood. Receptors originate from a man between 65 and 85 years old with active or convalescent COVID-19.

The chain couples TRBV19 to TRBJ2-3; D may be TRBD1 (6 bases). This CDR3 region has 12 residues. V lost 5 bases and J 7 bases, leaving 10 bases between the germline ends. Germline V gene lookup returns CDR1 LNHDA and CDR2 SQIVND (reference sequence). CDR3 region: CASSAQGNTQYF. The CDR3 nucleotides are TGTGCCAGTAGTGCACAGGGTAATACGCAGTATTTT.

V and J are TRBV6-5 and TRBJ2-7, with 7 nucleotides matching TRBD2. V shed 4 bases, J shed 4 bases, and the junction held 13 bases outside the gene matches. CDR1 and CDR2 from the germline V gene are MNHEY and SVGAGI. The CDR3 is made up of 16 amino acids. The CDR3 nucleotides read TGTGCCAGCAGTTCCGTACCTAAGGGAGGGCGGTACGAGCAGTACTTC. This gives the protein CASSSVPKGGRYEQYF.

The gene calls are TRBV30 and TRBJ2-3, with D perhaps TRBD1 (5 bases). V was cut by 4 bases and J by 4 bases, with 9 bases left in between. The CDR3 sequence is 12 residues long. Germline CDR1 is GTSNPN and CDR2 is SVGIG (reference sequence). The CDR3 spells CAWKGDPDTQYF. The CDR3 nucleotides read TGTGCCTGGAAAGGGGATCCAGATACGCAGTATTTT. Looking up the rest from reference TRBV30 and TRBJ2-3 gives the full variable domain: SQTIHQWPATLVQPVGSPLSLECTVEGTSNPNLYWYRQAAGRGLQLLFYSVGIGQISSEVPQNLSASRPQDRQFILSSKKLLLSDSGFYLCAWKGDPDTQYFGPGTRLTVL.

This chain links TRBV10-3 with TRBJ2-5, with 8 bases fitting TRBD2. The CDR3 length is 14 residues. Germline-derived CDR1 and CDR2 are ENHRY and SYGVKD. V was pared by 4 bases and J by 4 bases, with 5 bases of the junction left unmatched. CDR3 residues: CAISAAGEGETQYF. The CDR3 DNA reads TGTGCCATCAGTGCAGCGGGAGAGGGAGAGACCCAGTACTTC.

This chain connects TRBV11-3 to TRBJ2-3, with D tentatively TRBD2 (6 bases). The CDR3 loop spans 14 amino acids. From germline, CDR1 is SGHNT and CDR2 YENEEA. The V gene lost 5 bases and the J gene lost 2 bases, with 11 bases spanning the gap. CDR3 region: CASSRDSNTDTQYF. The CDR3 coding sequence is TGTGCCAGCAGCCGGGACTCGAACACAGATACGCAGTATTTT.

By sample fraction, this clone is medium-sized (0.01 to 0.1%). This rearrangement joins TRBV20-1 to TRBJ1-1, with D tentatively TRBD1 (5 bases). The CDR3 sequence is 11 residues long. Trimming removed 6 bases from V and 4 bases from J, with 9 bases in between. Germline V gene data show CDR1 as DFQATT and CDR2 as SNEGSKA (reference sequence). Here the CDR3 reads CSARDTTEAFF. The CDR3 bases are TGCAGTGCCAGGGATACCACTGAAGCTTTCTTT.

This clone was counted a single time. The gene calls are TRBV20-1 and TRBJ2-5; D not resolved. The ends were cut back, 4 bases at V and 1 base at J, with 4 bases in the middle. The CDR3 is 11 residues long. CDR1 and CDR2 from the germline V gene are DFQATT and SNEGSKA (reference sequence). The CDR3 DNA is TGCAGTGCTAACAGCCAAGAGACCCAGTACTTC. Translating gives CSANSQETQYF.

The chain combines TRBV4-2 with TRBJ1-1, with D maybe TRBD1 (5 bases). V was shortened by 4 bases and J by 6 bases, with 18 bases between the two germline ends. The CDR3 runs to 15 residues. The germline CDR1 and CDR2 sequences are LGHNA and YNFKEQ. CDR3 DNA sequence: TGTGCCAGCAGCCCGAACTTGGGAGGGGCTTCTGAAGCTTTCTTT. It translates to CASSPNLGGASEAFF.

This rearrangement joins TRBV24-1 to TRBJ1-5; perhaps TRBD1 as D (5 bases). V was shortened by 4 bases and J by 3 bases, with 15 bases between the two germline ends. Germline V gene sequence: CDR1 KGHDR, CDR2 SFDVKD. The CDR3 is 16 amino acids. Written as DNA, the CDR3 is TGTGCCACCAGTGAGACAGCGGAGGGGCCCAATCAGCCCCAGCATTTT. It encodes CATSETAEGPNQPQHF.

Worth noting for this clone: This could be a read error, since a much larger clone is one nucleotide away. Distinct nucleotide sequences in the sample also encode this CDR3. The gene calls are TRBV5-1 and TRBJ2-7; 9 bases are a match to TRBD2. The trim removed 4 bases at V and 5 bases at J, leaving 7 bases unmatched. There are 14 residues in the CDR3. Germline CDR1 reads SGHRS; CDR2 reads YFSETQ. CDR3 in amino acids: CASSGGAGGHEQYF. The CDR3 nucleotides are TGCGCCAGCAGCGGGGGCGCGGGGGGGCACGAGCAGTACTTC.

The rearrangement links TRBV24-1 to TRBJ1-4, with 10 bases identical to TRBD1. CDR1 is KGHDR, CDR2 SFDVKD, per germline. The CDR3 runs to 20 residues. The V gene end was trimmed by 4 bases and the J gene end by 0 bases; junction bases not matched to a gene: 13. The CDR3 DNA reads TGTGCCACCAGTGAGGAGACCCAGACAGGGGGCGAGTCAACTAATGAAAAACTGTTTTTT. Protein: CATSEETQTGGESTNEKLFF.

Written as DNA, the CDR3 is TGCGCCAGCAGTGACTTAACAGGATTAACTAATGAAAAACTGTTTTTT. Its protein is CASSDLTGLTNEKLFF. The chain combines TRBV10-2 with TRBJ1-4, with TRBD1 as a possible D gene (5 bases). V lost 3 bases and J lost 1, with 12 bases in between. Germline assignment: CDR1 WSHSY and CDR2 SAAADI. This CDR3 contains 16 residues.

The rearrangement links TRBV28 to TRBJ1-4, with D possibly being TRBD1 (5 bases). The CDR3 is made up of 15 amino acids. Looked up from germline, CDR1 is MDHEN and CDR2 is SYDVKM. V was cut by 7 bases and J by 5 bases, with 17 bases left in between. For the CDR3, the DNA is TGTGCCAGCACCCCCCCTGGGGGGAACAATGAAAAACTGTTTTTT. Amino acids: CASTPPGGNNEKLFF.

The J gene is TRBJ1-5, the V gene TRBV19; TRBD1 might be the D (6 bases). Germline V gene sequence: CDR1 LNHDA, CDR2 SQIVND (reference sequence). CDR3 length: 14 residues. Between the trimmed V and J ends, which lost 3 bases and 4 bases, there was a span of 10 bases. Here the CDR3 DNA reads TGTGCCAGTAGTATCGTAACAGGGAATCAGCCCCAGCATTTT. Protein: CASSIVTGNQPQHF.

Here the CDR3 DNA reads TGTGCCAGCAGTTCCCTGATAGGGGGCTCTAATGAAAAACTGTTTTTT. Its translation: CASSSLIGGSNEKLFF. The V gene is TRBV6-5, the J gene TRBJ1-4; the match to TRBD1 covers 7 bases. Per germline, CDR1 MNHEY and CDR2 SVGAGI. The ends lost 4 bases at V and 3 bases at J; junction bases unmatched: 8. There are 16 residues in the CDR3.